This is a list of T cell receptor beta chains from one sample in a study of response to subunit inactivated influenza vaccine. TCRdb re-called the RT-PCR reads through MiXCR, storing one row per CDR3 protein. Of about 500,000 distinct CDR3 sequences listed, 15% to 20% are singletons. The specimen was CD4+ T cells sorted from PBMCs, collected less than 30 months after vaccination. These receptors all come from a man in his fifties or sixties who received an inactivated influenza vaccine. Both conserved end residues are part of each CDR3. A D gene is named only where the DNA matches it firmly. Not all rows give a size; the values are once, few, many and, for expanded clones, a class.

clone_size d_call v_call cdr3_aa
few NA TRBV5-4 CASSLIDGPTQFF
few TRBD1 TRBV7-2 CASSLGGGTGFYQPQHF
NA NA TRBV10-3 CAISTLDTQYF
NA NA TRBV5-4 CASSSEGTNEKLFF
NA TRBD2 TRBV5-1 CASSWTSGFTDTQYF
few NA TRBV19 CASSRTSDYGYTF
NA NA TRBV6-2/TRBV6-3 CASSSPGDGYTF
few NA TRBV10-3 CAISPGGGNYEQYF
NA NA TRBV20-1 CSARVGGNTDTQYF
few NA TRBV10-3 CAISESAGSYEQYF
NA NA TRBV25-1 CASSLAGKTEAFF
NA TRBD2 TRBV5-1 CASRRSSGGGNEQFF
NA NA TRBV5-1 CASSWGRGELFF
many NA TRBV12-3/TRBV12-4 CASSTAWNYGYTF
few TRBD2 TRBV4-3 CASSQGLAVTDTQYF
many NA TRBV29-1 CSVDRQGNTEAFF
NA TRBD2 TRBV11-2 CASSATSGRDTQYF
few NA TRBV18 CASSAGTSNTGELFF
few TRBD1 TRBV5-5 CASSFGTGRTETQYF
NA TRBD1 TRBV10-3 CAISESALQGVNTDTQYF
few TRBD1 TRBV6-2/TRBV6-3 CASSYRGPNQYF
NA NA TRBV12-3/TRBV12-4 CASSDLSEAFF
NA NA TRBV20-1 CSARGLTGNTEAFF
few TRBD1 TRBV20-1 CSADRVDQPQHF
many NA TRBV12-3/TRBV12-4 CASTLSGGSEADTQYF
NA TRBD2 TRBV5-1 CASSSGLAGAVSYNEQFF
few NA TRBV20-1 CSASRLSDSYNEQFF
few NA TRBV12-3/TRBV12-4 CASTYPEGNYGYTF
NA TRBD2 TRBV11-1 CASSRIIRGLAGEETQYF
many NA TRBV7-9 CASSLAGSEQYF
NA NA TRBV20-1 CSATPGRQGADEQYF
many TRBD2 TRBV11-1 CASSVAGEVGEQFF
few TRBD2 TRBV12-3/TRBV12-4 CASSLLPLAGGMYNEQFF
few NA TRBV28 CASSLSGGRIPYEQYF
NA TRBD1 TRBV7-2 CASSSWDRDIQYF